This T cell receptor (beta chain) was retrieved from a study of CD8 T cells in Susac syndrome. An input of roughly 0.5 to 1 ug of RNA was subjected to reverse transcription using random hexamers. It was immunoSEQ multiplex PCR that amplified TCR beta CDR3 across 54 Vbeta and 13 Jbeta. Each CDR3 protein is one row after TCRdb ran MiXCR on the immunoSEQ multiplex PCR reads. The profile shows some 190,000 distinct CDR3 sequences, around 95% of them singletons. Study findings and constraints: The number of individuals included in the study's TCR sequencing and HLA analysis was acknowledged as relatively small.

The authors carried out high-throughput sequencing of TCR beta. They applied it to CD8+ and CD4+ T cells obtained from blood. Negative isolation was used for CD8+ and CD4+ T cells, and FACS enrichment was applied to TEMRA cells. Concerning this clonotype itself: Its target is not known.

Sample: CD4+ T cells from PBMCs. This clonotype was obtained from a human donor with multiple sclerosis.

The CDR3 nucleotides read TGTGCCAGCAGGTCCGTCTACGAGCAGTACTTC. Translation: CASRSVYEQYF. The chain recombines TRBV11-2 with TRBJ2-7; D is unresolved. The V and J ends lost 6 bases and 3 bases respectively, with 6 bases between them. The germline V gene encodes CDR1 SGHAT and CDR2 FQNNGV. The CDR3 has 11 residues.